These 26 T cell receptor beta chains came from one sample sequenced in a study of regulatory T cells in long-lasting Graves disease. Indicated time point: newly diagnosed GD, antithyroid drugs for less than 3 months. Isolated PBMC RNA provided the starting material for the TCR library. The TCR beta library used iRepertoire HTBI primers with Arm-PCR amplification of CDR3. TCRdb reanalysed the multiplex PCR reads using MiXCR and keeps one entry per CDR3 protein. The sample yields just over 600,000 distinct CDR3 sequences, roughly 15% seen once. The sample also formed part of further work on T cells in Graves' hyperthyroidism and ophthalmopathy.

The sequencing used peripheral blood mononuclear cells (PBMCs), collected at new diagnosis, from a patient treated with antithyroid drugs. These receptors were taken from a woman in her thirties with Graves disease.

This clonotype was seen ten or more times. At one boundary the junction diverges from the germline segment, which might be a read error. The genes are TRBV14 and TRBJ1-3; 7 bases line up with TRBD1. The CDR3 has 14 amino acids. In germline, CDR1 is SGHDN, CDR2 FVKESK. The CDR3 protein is CASIEQGSENTIYF. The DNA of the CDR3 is TGTGCCAGCATCGAACAGGGGTCTGAAAACACCATATATTTT.

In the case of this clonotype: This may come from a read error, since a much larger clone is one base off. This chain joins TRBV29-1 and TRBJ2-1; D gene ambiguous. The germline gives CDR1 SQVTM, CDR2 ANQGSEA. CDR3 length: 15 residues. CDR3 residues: CSVEASSALLNEQLF. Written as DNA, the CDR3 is TGCAGCGTTGAAGCCTCCTCTGCTTTACTAAATGAGCAGCTCTTC.

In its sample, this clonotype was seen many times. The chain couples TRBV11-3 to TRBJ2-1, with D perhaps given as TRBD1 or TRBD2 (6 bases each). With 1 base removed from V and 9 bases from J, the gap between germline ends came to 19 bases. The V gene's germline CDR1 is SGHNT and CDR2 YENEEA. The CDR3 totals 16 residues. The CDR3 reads CASSLAQISGGGEQFF. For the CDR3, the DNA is TGTGCCAGCAGCTTAGCCCAGATATCCGGGGGCGGTGAGCAGTTCTTC.

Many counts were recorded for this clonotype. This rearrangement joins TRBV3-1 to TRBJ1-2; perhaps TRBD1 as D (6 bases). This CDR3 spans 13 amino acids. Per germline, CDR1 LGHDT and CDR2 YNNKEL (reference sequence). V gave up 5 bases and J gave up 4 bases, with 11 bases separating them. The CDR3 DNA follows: TGTGCCAGCAGCGGAACAGGGTTCTATGGCTACACCTTC. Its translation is CASSGTGFYGYTF.

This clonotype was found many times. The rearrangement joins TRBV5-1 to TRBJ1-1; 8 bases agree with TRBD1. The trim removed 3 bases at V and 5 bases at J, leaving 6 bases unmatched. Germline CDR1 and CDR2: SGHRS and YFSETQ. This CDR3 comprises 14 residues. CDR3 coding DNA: TGCGCCAGCAGCTCTGGACAGGGAGGGACTGAAGCTTTCTTT. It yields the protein CASSSGQGGTEAFF.

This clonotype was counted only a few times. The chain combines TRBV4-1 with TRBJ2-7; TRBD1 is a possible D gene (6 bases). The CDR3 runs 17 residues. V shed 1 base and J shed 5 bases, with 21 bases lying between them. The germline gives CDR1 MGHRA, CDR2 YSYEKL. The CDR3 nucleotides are TGCGCCAGCAGCCAAGCCTGGTCGACAGGTCGAAAGAACGAGCAGTACTTC. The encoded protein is CASSQAWSTGRKNEQYF.

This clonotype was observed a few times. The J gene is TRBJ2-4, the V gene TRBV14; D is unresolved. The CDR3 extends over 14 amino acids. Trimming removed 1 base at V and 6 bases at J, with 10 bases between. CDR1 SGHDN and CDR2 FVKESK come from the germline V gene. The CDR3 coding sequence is TGTGCCAGCAGCCAAGGCCTAGAGAGAAACATTCAGTACTTC. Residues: CASSQGLERNIQYF.

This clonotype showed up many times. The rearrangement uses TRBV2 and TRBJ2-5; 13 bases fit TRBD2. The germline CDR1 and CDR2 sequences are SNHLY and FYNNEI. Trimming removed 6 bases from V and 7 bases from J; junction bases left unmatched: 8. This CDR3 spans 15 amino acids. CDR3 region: CASSPLAGGMGTQYF. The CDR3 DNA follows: TGTGCCAGCAGCCCACTAGCGGGAGGGATGGGGACCCAGTACTTC.

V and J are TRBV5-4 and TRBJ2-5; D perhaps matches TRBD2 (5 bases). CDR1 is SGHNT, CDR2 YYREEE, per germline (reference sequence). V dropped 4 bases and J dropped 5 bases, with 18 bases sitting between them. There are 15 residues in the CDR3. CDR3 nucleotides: TGTGCCAGCAGCGCCTTAGCCACTAGTTCGGAGACCCAGTACTTC. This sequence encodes CASSALATSSETQYF.

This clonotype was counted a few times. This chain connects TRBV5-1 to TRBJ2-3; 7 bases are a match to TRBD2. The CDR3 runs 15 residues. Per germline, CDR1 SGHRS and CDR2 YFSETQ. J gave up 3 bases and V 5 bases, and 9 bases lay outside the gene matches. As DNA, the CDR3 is TGCGCCAGCAGGCTCTCCTCTAGCGGAACAGATACGCAGTATTTT. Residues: CASRLSSSGTDTQYF.

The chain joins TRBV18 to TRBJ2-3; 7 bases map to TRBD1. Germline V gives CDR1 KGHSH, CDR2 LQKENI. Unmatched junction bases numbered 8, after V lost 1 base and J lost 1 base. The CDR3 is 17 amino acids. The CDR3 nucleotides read TGTGCCAGCTCACCACTTCCAACCGGGACAGGCACAGATACGCAGTATTTT. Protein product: CASSPLPTGTGTDTQYF.

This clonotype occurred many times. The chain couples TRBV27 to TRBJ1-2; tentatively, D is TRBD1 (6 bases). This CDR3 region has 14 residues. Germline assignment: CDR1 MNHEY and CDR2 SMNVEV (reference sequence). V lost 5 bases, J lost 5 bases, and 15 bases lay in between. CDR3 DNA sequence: TGTGCCAGCAGTCCAACCGGGCAGGGGTATGGCTACACCTTC. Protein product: CASSPTGQGYGYTF.

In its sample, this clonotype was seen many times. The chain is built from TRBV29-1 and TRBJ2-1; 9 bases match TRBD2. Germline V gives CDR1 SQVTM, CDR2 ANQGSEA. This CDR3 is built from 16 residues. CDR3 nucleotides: TGCAGGGTCGCTGGTAGCGGGAGTAACTCCTACAATGAGCAGTTCTTC. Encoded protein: CRVAGSGSNSYNEQFF.

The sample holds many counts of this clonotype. The CDR3 DNA follows: TGTGCCATCAGTGAGCGTAGCGCCTCTCTTGATACGCAGTATTTT. Protein: CAISERSASLDTQYF. The rearrangement links TRBV10-3 to TRBJ2-3; possible D gene TRBD2, 5 bases. This CDR3 comprises 15 residues. CDR1 and CDR2 from the germline V gene are ENHRY and SYGVKD. V lost 2 bases, J lost 6 bases, and 15 bases lay in between.

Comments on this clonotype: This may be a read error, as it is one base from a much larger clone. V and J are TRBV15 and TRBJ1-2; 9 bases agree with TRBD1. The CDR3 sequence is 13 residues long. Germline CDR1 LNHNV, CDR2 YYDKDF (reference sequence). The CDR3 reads CAISRGDRDGYTF. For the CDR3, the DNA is TGTGCCATCAGCAGAGGGGACAGGGACGGCTACACCTTC.

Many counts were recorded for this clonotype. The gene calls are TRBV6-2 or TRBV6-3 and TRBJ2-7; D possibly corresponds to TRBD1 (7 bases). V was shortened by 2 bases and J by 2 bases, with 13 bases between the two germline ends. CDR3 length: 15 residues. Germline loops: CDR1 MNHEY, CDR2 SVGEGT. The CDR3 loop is CASSYQQGGAYEQYF. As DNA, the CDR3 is TGTGCCAGCAGTTACCAGCAGGGGGGTGCCTACGAGCAGTACTTC.

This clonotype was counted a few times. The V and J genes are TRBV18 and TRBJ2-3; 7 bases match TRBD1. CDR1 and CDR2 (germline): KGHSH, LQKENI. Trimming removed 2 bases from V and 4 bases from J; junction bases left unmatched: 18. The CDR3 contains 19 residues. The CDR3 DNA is TGTGCCAGCTCACCAAATGGTGGGACAGATGACAGATCCTCAGATACGCAGTATTTT. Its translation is CASSPNGGTDDRSSDTQYF.

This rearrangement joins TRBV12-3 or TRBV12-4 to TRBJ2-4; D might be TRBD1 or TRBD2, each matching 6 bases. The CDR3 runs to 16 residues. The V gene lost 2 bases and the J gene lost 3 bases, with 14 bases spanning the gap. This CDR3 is CASSLFWGAGKNIQYF. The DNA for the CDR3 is TGTGCCAGCAGTTTATTCTGGGGGGCGGGCAAAAACATTCAGTACTTC.

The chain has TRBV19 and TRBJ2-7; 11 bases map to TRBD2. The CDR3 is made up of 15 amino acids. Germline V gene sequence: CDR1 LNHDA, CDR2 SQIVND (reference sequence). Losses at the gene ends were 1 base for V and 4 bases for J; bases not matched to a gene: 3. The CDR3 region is CASSIVGTSGYEQYF. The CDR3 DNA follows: TGTGCCAGTAGTATAGTTGGGACTAGCGGTTACGAGCAGTACTTC.

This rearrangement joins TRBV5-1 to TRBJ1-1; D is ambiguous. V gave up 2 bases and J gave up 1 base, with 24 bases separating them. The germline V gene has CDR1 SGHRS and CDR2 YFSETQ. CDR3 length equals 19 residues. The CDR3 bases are TGCGCCAGCAGCTTATTGCCCGGGCCCAACCGCCTACAGAACACTGAAGCTTTCTTT. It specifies CASSLLPGPNRLQNTEAFF.

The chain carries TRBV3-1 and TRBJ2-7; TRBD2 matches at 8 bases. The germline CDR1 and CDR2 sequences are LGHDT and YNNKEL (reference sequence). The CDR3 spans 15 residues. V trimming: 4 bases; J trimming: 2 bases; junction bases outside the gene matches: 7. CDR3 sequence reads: CASSPVPGLAYEQYF. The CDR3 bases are TGTGCCAGCAGCCCTGTCCCGGGACTAGCCTACGAGCAGTACTTC.

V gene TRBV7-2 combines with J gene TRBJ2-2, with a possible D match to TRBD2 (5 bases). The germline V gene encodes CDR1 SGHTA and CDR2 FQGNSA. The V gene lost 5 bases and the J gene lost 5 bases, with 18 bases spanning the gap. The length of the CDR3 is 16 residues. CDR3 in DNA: TGTGCCAGCAGCCAAGTGAGGGCCTTAGGTACCGGGGAGCTGTTTTTT. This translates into CASSQVRALGTGELFF.

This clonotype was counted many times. CDR3 amino acids: CASRTAANTEAFF. The CDR3 DNA reads TGTGCCAGCAGGACAGCCGCGAACACTGAAGCTTTCTTT. The chain carries TRBV28 and TRBJ1-1; D is possibly TRBD1 (5 bases). The V gene lost 6 bases and the J gene lost 1 base, with 9 bases spanning the gap. The CDR3 totals 13 residues. The germline gives CDR1 MDHEN, CDR2 SYDVKM.

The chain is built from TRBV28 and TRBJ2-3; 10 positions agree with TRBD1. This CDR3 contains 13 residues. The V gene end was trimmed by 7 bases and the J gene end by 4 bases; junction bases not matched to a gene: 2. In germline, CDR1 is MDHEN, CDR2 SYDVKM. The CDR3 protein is CASTGTGADTQYF. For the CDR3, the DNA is TGTGCCAGCACCGGGACAGGGGCAGATACGCAGTATTTT.

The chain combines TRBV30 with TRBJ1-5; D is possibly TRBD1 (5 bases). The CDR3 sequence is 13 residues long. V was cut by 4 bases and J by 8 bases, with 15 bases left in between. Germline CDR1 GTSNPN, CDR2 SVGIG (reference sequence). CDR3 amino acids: CAWNRGGTEPQHF. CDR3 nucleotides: TGTGCCTGGAATCGCGGGGGTACAGAGCCCCAGCATTTT.

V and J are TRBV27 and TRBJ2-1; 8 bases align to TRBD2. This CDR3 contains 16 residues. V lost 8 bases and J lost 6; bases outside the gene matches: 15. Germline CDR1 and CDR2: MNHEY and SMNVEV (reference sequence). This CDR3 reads CASVPHRAGGSNEQFF. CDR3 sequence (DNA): TGTGCCAGCGTCCCCCATCGTGCGGGAGGATCCAATGAGCAGTTCTTC.